The present TCR beta chain was sequenced within a study of cytomegalovirus exposure and HLA in healthy donors. Overall study findings and caveats: A later analysis found first-cohort TCR clusters tended to co-occur in the 130 or so validation repertoires. Most TCR sequences were seen very rarely across donors, but some public TCRs occurred in many. Reportedly, cytomegalovirus status was diagnosed with high sensitivity and specificity.

Sequenced by immunoSEQ multiplex PCR; TCRdb stores in-frame clones only, minus some. The table has about 130,000 clones, 89% seen once. V was clipped by 6 bases and J by 5 bases; unmatched bases: 17. The CDR3 is 18 residues long. The V gene's germline CDR1 is MDHEN and CDR2 SYDVKM. Comments on this clone: The target antigen is unknown.

This chain links TRBV28 with TRBJ2-7; TRBD1 matches 12 bases. The sequenced sample was PBMCs. The sequence was obtained from a woman younger than 30 in good health and CMV-seronegative. The CDR3 sequence: CASSLPYGAGQGADEQYF. The CDR3 DNA follows: TGTGCCAGCAGCCTCCCCTACGGGGCGGGACAGGGGGCGGACGAGCAGTACTTC.